This passage covers 9 T cell receptor beta chains from one sample sequenced in a study of T cell responses to AZD1222 COVID-19 vaccine. The method was immunoSEQ multiplex PCR; TCRdb's version includes in-frame clones alone and lacks a portion of them. This table holds around 70,000 clones, roughly 86% found once. Sequences were derived from peripheral blood, sampled on day 0 of AZD1222 vaccination. These receptors came from an adult in good health.

The rearrangement uses TRBV27 and TRBJ2-1; 8 bases map to TRBD1. CDR1 MNHEY and CDR2 SMNVEV come from the germline V gene (reference sequence). Trimming cost V 6 bases and J 8 bases; bases outside gene matches: 6. CDR3 size: 13 residues. CDR3 amino acids: CASSSAGGDEQFF. The CDR3 coding sequence is TGTGCCAGCAGCTCGGCAGGGGGCGATGAGCAGTTCTTC.

The chain couples TRBV27 to TRBJ1-1; D gene unclear. From germline, CDR1 is MNHEY and CDR2 SMNVEV (reference sequence). The V and J ends lost 6 bases and 1 base respectively, with 9 bases between them. CDR3 length: 13 residues. The CDR3 DNA follows: TGTGCCAGCAGACCAGGACCGAACACTGAAGCTTTCTTT. As protein: CASRPGPNTEAFF.

V and J are TRBV6-2 or TRBV6-3 and TRBJ2-7; 7 bases map to TRBD1. CDR3 length: 15 amino acids. The germline V gene encodes CDR1 MNHEY and CDR2 SVGEGT. The V and J ends lost 6 bases and 2 bases, in that order; junction bases with no gene match: 10. CDR3 coding DNA: TGTGCCAGCAGCCCCTCCGGGACAGATGCCTACGAGCAGTACTTC. Its protein product is CASSPSGTDAYEQYF.

The V and J genes are TRBV4-1 and TRBJ2-7; TRBD1 matches 11 bases. The CDR3 runs 15 residues. Germline CDR1 is MGHRA and CDR2 is YSYEKL. Germline trimming cut 1 base from V and 4 bases from J; bases unmatched to any gene: 3. CDR3: CASSQGGTGGYEQYF. CDR3 bases: TGCGCCAGCAGCCAAGGGGGGACAGGGGGATACGAGCAGTACTTC.

This chain joins TRBV3-1 (or the pseudogene TRBV3-2) and TRBJ2-7; D not resolved. The CDR3 runs to 13 residues. The germline V gene has CDR1 LGHDT and CDR2 YNNKEL (reference sequence). Trimming left V 4 bases short and J 0 bases short, with 7 bases between. In DNA, the CDR3 is TGTGCCAGCAGCCTCGGAAGCTCCTACGAGCAGTACTTC. This sequence encodes CASSLGSSYEQYF.

The genes are TRBV16 and TRBJ1-4; D may be TRBD1 (5 bases). Germline CDR1 reads KGHSY; CDR2 reads FQNENV. V lost 0 bases and J lost 0, with 14 bases in between. This CDR3 has 18 residues. Here the CDR3 DNA reads TGTGCCAGCAGCCAATCTAGCGGACACTCTTCAACTAATGAAAAACTGTTTTTT. Protein sequence: CASSQSSGHSSTNEKLFF.

The chain joins TRBV30 to TRBJ1-5; D is ambiguous. The CDR3 is 15 amino acids. Trimming removed 1 base from V and 7 bases from J, with 17 bases in between. Germline CDR1 is GTSNPN and CDR2 is SVGIG (reference sequence). For the CDR3, the DNA is TGTGCCTGGAGTGAACCCCCGGCGGTAAGGCAGCCCCAGCATTTT. It yields the protein CAWSEPPAVRQPQHF.

The genes are TRBV5-4 and TRBJ2-1; D remains unclear. The CDR3 loop spans 13 amino acids. The V end lost 6 bases, the J end lost 4 bases, and 11 bases lay between the germline ends. Per the germline V gene, CDR1 is SGHNT and CDR2 is YYREEE (reference sequence). CDR3 in amino acids: CASTRTEYNEQFF. Here the CDR3 DNA reads TGTGCCAGCACCCGGACGGAGTACAATGAGCAGTTCTTC.

The CDR3 protein is CATSDPPVLAGGPNPSYNEQFF. In DNA form, the CDR3 reads TGTGCCACCAGTGACCCCCCTGTACTAGCGGGAGGGCCTAACCCCAGCTACAATGAGCAGTTCTTC. J is TRBJ2-1 and V is TRBV24-1, with 13 bases fitting TRBD2. The CDR3 spans 22 residues. J was trimmed by 3 bases and V by 4 bases; bases with no gene match: 20. Per the germline V gene, CDR1 is KGHDR and CDR2 is SFDVKD.